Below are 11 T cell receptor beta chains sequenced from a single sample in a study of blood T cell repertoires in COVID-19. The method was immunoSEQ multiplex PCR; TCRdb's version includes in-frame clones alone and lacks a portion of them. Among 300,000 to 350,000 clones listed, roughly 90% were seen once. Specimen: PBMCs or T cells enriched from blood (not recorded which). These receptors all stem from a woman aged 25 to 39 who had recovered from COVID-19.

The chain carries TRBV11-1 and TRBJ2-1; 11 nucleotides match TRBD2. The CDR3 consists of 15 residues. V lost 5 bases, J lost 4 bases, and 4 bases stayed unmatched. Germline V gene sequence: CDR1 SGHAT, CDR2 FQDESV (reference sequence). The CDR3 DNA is TGTGCCAGCAGCAAACTAGCGGGAGAATACAATGAGCAGTTCTTC. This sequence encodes CASSKLAGEYNEQFF.

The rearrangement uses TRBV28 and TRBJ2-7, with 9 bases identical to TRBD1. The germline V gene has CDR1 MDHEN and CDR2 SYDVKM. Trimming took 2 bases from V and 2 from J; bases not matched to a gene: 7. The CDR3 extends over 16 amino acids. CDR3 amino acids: CASSLVLDRGTYEQYF. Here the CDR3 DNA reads TGTGCCAGCAGTTTAGTCCTGGACAGGGGCACCTACGAGCAGTACTTC.

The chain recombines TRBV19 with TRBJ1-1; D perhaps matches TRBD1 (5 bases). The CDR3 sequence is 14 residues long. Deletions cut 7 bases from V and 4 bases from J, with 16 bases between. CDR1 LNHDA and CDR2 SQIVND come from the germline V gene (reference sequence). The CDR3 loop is CASKKEGLFTEAFF. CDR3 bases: TGTGCCAGTAAAAAAGAGGGACTCTTCACTGAAGCTTTCTTT.

The CDR3 region has the DNA TGTGCCAGCAGTCCGACAGGGGGTTTAAGAGAAAAACTGTTTTTT. Its translation is CASSPTGGLREKLFF. The rearrangement joins TRBV6-5 to TRBJ1-4; 9 nucleotides match TRBD1. J was trimmed by 8 bases and V by 5 bases; bases with no gene match: 9. This CDR3 spans 15 amino acids. Germline assignment: CDR1 MNHEY and CDR2 SVGAGI.

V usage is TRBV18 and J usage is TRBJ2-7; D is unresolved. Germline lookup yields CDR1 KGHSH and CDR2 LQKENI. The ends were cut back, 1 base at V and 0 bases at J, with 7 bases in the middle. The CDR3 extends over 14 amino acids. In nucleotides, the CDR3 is TGTGCCAGCTCACCACAGGCTAGCTCCTACGAGCAGTACTTC. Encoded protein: CASSPQASSYEQYF.

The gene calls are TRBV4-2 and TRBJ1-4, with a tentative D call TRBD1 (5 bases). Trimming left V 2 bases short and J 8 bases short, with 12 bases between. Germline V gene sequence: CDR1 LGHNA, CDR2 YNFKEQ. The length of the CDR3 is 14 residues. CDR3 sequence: CASSQPGIFEKLFF. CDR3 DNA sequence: TGTGCCAGCAGCCAACCAGGGATTTTCGAAAAACTGTTTTTT.

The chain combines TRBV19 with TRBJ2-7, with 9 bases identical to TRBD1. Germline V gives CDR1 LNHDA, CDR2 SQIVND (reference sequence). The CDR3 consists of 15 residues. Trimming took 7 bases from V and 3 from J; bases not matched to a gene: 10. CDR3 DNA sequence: TGTGCCAGTACCATCACGGGACAGGGTGACTACGAGCAGTACTTC. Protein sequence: CASTITGQGDYEQYF. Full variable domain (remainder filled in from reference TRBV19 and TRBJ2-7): DGGITQSPKYLFRKEGQNVTLSCEQNLNHDAMYWYRQDPGQGLRLIYYSQIVNDFQKGDIAEGYSVSREKKESFPLTVTSAQKNPTAFYLCASTITGQGDYEQYFGPGTRLTVT.

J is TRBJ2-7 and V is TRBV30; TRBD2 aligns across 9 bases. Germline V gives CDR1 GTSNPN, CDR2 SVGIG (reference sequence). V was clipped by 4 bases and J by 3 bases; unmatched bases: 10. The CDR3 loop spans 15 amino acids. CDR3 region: CAWNSLAGEFYEQYF. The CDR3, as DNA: TGTGCCTGGAACAGCTTAGCGGGAGAATTCTACGAGCAGTACTTC.

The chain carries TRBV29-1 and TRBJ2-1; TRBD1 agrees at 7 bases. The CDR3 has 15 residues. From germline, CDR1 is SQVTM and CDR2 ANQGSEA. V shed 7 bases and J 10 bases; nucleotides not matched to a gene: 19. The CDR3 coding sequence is TGCAGCGCCAGTGGGACAGACCTTAGGGTGGACGAGCAGTTCTTC. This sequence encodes CSASGTDLRVDEQFF.

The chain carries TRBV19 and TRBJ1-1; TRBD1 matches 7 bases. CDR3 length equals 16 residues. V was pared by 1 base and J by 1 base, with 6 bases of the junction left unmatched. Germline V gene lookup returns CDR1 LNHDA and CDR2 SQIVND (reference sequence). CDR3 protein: CASSIAYGTANTEAFF. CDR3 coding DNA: TGTGCCAGTAGTATAGCGTACGGGACAGCGAACACTGAAGCTTTCTTT.

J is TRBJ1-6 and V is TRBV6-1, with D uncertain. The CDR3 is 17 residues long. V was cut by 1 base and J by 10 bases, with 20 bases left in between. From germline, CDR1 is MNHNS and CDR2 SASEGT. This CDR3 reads CASSEGVWASENSPLHF. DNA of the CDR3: TGTGCCAGCAGTGAAGGGGTGTGGGCCTCTGAAAACTCACCCCTCCACTTT.